The source of this T cell receptor (beta chain) is a study of T cell responses to AZD1222 COVID-19 vaccine. Here immunoSEQ multiplex PCR was the method, and the copy in TCRdb shows in-frame clones only, minus some. In the table there are some 63,000 clones, roughly 88% of which are singletons. V shed 6 bases and J shed 5 bases, with 19 bases lying between them. The CDR3 consists of 16 residues. Germline V gene lookup returns CDR1 SNHLY and CDR2 FYNNEI. Sequenced material: peripheral blood, taken on day 0 of AZD1222 vaccination. The receptor comes from an adult in good health. The chain recombines TRBV2 with TRBJ2-2; D is uncertain. CDR3 nucleotide sequence: TGTGCCAGCAGCGCCGCCCTCGGTGGGGATACCGGGGAGCTGTTTTTT. Protein product: CASSAALGGDTGELFF.